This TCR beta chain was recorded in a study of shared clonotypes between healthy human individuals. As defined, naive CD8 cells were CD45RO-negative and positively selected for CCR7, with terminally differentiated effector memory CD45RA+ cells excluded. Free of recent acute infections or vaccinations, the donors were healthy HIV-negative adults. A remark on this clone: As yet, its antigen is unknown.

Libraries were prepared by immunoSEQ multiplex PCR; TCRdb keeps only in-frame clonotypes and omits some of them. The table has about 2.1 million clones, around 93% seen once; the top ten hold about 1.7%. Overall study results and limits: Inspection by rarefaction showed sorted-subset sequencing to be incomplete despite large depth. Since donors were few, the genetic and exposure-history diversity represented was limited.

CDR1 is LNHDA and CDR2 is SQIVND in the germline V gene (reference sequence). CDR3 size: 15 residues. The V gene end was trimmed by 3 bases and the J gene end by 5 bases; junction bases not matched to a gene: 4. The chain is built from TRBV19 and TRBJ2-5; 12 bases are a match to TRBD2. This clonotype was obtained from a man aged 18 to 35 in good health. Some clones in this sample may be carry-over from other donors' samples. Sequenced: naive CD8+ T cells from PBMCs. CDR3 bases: TGTGCCAGTAGTATTTCTAGCGGGAGGGCGGAGACCCAGTACTTC. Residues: CASSISSGRAETQYF.